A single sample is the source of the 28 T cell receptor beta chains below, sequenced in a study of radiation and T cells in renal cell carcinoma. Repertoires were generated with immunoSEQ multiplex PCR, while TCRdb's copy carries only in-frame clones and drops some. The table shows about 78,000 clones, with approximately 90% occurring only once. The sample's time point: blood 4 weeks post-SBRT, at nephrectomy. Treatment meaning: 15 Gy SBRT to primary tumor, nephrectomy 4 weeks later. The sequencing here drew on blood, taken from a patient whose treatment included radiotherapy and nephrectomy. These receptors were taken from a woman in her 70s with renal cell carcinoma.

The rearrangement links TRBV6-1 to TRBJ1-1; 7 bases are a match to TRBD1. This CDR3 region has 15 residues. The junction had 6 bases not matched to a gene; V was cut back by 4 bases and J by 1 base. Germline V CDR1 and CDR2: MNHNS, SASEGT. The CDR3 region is CASSGWAGGNTEAFF. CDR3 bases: TGTGCCAGCAGTGGATGGGCAGGGGGGAACACTGAAGCTTTCTTT.

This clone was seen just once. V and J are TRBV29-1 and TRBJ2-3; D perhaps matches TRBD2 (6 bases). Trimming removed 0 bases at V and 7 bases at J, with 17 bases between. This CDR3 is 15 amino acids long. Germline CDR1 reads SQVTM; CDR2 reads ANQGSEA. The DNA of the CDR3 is TGCAGCGTTGAAGATTTCGGGGGAATTTTGAATACGCAGTATTTT. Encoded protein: CSVEDFGGILNTQYF.

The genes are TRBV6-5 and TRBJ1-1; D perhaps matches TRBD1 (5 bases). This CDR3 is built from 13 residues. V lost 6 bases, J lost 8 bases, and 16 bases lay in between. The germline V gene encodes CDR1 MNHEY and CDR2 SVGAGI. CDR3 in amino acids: CASRLYREGEAFF. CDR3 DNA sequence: TGTGCCAGCAGACTATATAGGGAGGGGGAAGCTTTCTTT.

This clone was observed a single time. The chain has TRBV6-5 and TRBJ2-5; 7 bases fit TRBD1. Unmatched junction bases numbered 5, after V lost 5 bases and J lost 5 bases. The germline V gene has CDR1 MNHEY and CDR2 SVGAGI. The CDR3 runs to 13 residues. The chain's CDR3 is CASSLGGRETQYF. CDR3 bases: TGTGCCAGCAGTCTAGGGGGCCGGGAGACCCAGTACTTC.

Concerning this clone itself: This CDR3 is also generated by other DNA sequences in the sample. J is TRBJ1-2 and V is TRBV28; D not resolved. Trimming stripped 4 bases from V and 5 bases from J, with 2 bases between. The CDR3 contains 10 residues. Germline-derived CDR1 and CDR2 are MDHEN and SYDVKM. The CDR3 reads CASSSYGYTF. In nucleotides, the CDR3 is TGTGCCAGCAGTTCGTATGGCTACACCTTC.

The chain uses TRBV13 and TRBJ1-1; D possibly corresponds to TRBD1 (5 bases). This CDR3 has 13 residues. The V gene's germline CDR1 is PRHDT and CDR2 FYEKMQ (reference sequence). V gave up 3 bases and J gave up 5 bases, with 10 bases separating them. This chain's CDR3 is CASSFGGETEAFF. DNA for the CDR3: TGTGCCAGCAGCTTCGGAGGGGAGACTGAAGCTTTCTTT.

Here the CDR3 DNA reads TGCAGCGTTCGAACCGGGACAGAAACGTCCTACGAGCAGTACTTC. Amino acids: CSVRTGTETSYEQYF. This rearrangement joins TRBV29-1 to TRBJ2-7, with 7 bases aligning to TRBD1. The V and J ends lost 5 bases and 1 base, in that order; junction bases with no gene match: 11. This CDR3 is 15 amino acids long. The germline V gene has CDR1 SQVTM and CDR2 ANQGSEA.

For the CDR3, the DNA is TGTGCCAGCAGTGATTACGGGGGGATGGCTGAAGCTTTCTTT. Protein product: CASSDYGGMAEAFF. The V call is TRBV25-1, the J call TRBJ1-1, with D perhaps matching TRBD1 (5 bases). Trimming left V 3 bases short and J 6 bases short, with 14 bases between. The CDR3 is 14 amino acids. Germline-derived CDR1 and CDR2 are MGHDK and SYGVNS.

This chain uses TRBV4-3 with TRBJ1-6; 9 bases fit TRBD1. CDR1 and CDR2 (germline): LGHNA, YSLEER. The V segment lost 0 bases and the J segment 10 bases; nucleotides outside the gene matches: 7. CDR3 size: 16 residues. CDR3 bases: TGCGCCAGCAGCCAAGATCGAACAGGGGGCGGGTCACCCCTCCACTTT. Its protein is CASSQDRTGGGSPLHF.

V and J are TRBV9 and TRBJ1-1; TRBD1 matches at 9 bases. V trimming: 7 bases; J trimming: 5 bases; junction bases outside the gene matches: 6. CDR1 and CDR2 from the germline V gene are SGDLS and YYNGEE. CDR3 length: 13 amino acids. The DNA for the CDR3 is TGTGCCAGCGCCGGGACAGGGATAACTGAAGCTTTCTTT. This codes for CASAGTGITEAFF.

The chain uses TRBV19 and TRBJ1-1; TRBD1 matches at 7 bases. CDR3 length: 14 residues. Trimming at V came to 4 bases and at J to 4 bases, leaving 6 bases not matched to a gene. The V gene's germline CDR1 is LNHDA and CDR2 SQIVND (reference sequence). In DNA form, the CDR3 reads TGTGCCAGTAGTAGGGGGACAGTTCGCACTGAAGCTTTCTTT. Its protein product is CASSRGTVRTEAFF.

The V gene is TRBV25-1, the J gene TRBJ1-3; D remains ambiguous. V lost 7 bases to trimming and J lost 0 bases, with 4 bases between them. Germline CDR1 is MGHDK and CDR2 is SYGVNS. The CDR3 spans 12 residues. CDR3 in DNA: TGTGCCAGCACCCTCTCTGGAAACACCATATATTTT. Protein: CASTLSGNTIYF.

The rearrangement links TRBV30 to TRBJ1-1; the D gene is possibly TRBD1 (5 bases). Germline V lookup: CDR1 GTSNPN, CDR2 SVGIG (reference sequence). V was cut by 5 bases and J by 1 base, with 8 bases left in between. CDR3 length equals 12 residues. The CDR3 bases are TGTGCCTGGGGACACCAGAACACTGAAGCTTTCTTT. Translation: CAWGHQNTEAFF.

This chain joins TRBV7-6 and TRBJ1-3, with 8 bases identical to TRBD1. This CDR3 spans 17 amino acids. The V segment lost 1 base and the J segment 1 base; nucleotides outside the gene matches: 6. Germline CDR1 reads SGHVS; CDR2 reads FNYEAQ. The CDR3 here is CASSLGTGTSSGNTIYF. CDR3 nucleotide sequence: TGTGCCAGCAGCTTAGGGACAGGGACGTCTTCTGGAAACACCATATATTTT.

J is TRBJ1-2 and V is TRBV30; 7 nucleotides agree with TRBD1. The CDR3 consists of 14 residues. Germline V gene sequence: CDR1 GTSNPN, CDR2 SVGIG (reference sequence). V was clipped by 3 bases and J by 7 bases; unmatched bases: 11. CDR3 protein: CAWRVTGPVGGYTF. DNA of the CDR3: TGTGCCTGGAGGGTGACAGGGCCTGTTGGTGGCTACACCTTC.

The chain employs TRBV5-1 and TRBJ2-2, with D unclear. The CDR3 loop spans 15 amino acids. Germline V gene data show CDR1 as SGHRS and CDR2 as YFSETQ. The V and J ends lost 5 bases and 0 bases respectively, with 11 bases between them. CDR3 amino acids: CASSLRPANTGELFF. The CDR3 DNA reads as TGCGCCAGCAGTCTGCGACCCGCGAACACCGGGGAGCTGTTTTTT.

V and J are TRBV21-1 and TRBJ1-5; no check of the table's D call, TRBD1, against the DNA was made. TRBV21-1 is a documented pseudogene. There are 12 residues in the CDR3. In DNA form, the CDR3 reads TGTGCCAGCCTCACAGGGGTTCAGCCCCAGCATTTT. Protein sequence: CASLTGVQPQHF.

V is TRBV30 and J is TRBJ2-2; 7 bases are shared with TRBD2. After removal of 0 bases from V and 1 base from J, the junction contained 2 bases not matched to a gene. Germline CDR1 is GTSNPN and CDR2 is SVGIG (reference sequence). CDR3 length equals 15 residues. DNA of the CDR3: TGTGCCTGGAGTGTCTTAGCGGGGAACACCGGGGAGCTGTTTTTT. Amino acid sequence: CAWSVLAGNTGELFF.

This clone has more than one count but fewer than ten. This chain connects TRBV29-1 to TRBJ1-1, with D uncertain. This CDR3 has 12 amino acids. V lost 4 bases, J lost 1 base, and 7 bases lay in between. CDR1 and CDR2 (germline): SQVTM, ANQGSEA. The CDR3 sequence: CSVARTNTEAFF. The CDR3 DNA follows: TGCAGCGTTGCCCGTACGAACACTGAAGCTTTCTTT.

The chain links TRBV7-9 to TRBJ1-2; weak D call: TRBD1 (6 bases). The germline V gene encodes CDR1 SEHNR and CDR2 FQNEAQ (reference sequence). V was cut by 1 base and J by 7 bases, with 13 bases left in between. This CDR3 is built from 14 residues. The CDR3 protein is CASSLDGGGIGYTF. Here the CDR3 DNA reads TGTGCCAGCAGCTTAGACGGAGGGGGTATTGGCTACACCTTC.

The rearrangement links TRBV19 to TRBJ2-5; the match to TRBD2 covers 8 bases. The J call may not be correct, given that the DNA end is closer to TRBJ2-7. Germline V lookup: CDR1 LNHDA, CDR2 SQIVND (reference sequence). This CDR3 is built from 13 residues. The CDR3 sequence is CASRSGGSYEQYF. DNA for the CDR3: TGTGCCAGTAGATCGGGGGGGTCCTACGAGCAGTACTTC.

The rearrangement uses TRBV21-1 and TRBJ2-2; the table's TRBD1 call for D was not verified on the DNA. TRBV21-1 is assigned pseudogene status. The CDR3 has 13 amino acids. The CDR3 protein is CASSKQGPGELFF. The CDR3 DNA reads TGTGCCAGCAGCAAACAGGGCCCCGGGGAGCTGTTTTTT.

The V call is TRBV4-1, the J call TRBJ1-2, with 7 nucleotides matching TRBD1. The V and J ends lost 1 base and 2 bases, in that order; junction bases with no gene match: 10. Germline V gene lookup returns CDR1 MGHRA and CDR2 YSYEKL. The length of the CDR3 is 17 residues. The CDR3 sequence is CASSQVFPAGGNYGYTF. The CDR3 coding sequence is TGCGCCAGCAGCCAAGTATTTCCCGCAGGGGGGAACTATGGCTACACCTTC.

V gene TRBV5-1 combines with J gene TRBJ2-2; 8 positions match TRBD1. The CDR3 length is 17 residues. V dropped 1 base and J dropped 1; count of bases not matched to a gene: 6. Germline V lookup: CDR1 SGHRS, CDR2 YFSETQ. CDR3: CASSLFDRGVNTGELFF. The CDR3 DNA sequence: TGCGCCAGCAGCTTGTTTGACAGGGGCGTGAACACCGGGGAGCTGTTTTTT.

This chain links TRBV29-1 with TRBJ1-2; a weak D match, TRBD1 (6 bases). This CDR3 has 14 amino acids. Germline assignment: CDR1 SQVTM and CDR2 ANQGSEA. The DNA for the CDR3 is TGCAACAAAGCGACAGGACCCCAAGACTATGGCTACACCTTC. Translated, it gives CNKATGPQDYGYTF.

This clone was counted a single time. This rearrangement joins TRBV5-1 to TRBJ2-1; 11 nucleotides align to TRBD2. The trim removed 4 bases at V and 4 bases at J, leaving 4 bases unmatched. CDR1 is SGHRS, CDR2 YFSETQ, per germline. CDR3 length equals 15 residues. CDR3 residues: CASSVLAGGYNEQFF. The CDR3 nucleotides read TGCGCCAGCAGCGTCCTAGCGGGGGGATACAATGAGCAGTTCTTC.

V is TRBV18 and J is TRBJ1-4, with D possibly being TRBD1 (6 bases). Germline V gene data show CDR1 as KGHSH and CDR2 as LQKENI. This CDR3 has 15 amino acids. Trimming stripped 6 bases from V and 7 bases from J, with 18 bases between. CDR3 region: CASSTWTASTEKLFF. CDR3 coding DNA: TGTGCCAGCTCTACGTGGACAGCATCTACTGAAAAACTGTTTTTT.

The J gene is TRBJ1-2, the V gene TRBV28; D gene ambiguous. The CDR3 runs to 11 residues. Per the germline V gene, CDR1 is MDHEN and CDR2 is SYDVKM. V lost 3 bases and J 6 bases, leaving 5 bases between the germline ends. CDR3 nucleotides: TGTGCCAGCAGTTTTAAGAATGGCTACACCTTC. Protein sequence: CASSFKNGYTF.